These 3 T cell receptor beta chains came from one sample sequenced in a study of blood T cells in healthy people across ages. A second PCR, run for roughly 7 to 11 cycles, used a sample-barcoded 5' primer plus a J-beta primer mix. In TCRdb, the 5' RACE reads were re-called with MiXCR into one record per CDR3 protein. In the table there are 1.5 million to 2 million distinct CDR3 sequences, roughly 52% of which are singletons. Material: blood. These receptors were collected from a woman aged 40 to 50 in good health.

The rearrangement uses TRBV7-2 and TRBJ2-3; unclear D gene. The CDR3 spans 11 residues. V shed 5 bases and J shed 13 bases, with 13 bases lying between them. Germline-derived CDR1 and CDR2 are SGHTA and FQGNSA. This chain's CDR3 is CASSDARWEYF. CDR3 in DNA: TGTGCCAGCAGCGATGCTCGTTGGGAGTATTTT.

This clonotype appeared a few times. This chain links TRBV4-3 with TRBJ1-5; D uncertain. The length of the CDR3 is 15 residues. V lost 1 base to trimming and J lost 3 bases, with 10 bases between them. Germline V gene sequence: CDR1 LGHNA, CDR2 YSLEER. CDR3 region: CASSQGQAPNQPQHF. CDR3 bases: TGCGCCAGCAGCCAAGGGCAGGCCCCCAATCAGCCCCAGCATTTT.

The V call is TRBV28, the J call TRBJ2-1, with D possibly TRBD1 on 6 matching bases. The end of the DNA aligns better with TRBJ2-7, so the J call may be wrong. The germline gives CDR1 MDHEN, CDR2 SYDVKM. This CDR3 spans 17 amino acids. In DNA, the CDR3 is TGTGCCAGCAGCACCGCCTATTTGGGGGCGGTGTACAATGAGCAGTACTTC. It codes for CASSTAYLGAVYNEQYF.